Below, 19 T cell receptor beta chains from the same sample are listed, as sequenced in a study of metastatic and nonmetastatic thyroid tumors. TCRdb re-analyzed the PCR reads through MiXCR. The sample includes tens of thousands of clones, 15% to 20% seen only once; the top ten take about 10%. Each patient came to thyroid surgery without any prior treatment (of any kind). Material: blood. The receptors come from a female donor with papillary thyroid cancer or a benign thyroid nodule (not recorded which). Some clones in this sample may be carry-over from other donors' samples.

This clone was counted only a few times. A much larger clone sits a single nucleotide away, making a read error possible. The sample holds other DNA sequences that translate to the same CDR3. The chain uses TRBV7-6 and TRBJ1-4, with D perhaps matching TRBD1 (5 bases). The germline CDR1 and CDR2 sequences are SGHVS and FNYEAQ. This CDR3 spans 14 amino acids. The CDR3 protein is CASSLAVGAEKLFF. Here the CDR3 DNA reads TGTGCCAGCAGCTTAGCCGTAGGGGCTGAAAAACTGTTCTTT. The full variable domain, completed using reference TRBV7-6 and TRBJ1-4, is GAGVSQSPRYKVTKRGQDVALRCDPISGHVSLYWYRQALGQGPEFLTYFNYEAQQDKSGLPNDRFSAERPEGSISTLTIQRTEQRDSAMYRCASSLAVGAEKLFFGSGTQLSVL.

This clone has more than one count but fewer than ten. The chain uses TRBV7-8 and TRBJ2-7; perhaps TRBD1 as D (5 bases). Between the trimmed V and J ends, which lost 2 bases and 2 bases, there was a span of 10 bases. Germline CDR1 and CDR2: SGHVS and FQNEAQ. The CDR3 covers 14 residues. The CDR3 sequence: CASSLRKGPYEQYF. The CDR3 bases are TGTGCCAGCAGCTTAAGAAAGGGGCCCTACGAGCAGTACTTC.

This clone was seen many times. This chain uses TRBV11-3 with TRBJ1-1; TRBD1 agrees at 7 bases. Germline lookup yields CDR1 SGHNT and CDR2 YENEEA. The V and J ends lost 5 bases and 3 bases, in that order; junction bases with no gene match: 9. The CDR3 loop spans 15 amino acids. DNA for the CDR3: TGTGCCAGCAGCCCTAGGACAGGTCGGGACACTGAAGCTTTCTTT. Translating gives CASSPRTGRDTEAFF.

This clone was recorded at least ten times. Mismatch with germline at one junction end may stem from a read error. Other DNA sequences of this sample code for an identical CDR3. The CDR3 DNA follows: TGTGTCAGCAGCCGGGGCACAGATACGCAGTATTTT. It codes for CVSSRGTDTQYF. The gene calls are TRBV3-1 and TRBJ2-3; D is ambiguous. The CDR3 has 12 residues. CDR1 and CDR2 (germline): LGHDT, YNNKEL (reference sequence).

This clone was observed many times. The sample contains more than one DNA sequence encoding this CDR3. The chain has TRBV6-2 or TRBV6-3 and TRBJ1-1, with D unresolved. Trimming cost V 5 bases and J 5 bases, with 15 bases left between them. The CDR3 extends over 14 amino acids. Germline loops: CDR1 MNHEY, CDR2 SVGEGT. The CDR3 DNA follows: TGTGCCAGCAGTCCCATAACGGGCCGTACTGAAGCTTTCTTT. It specifies CASSPITGRTEAFF.

This clone was found many times. The chain couples TRBV7-2 to TRBJ2-7, with D perhaps being TRBD1 or TRBD2 (6 bases each). Trimming pared 5 bases from V and 2 bases from J, leaving 10 bases between. The CDR3 totals 13 residues. The germline V gene has CDR1 SGHTA and CDR2 FQGNSA. The CDR3 reads CASSGGLTYEQYF. CDR3 nucleotide sequence: TGTGCCAGCAGCGGGGGGCTAACCTACGAGCAGTACTTC.

Notes on this clone: A much more abundant neighbour one base away suggests this may be a read error. The V call is TRBV5-6, the J call TRBJ2-7, with a tentative D call TRBD2 (5 bases). The CDR3 has 14 amino acids. The germline gives CDR1 SGHDT, CDR2 YYEEEE. CDR3 sequence reads: CASSPGWETYEQCF. The CDR3 DNA reads TGTGCCAGCAGCCCGGGGTGGGAGACCTACGAGCAGTGCTTC.

This clone was recorded a few times. The gene calls are TRBV12-3 or TRBV12-4 and TRBJ1-2; D might be TRBD1 (5 bases). The CDR3 has 14 residues. V was clipped by 4 bases and J by 3 bases, with 12 bases between them. CDR3 protein: CASSSWAGDYGYTF. CDR3 nucleotides: TGTGCCAGCAGTTCTTGGGCGGGGGACTATGGCTACACCTTC.

This rearrangement joins TRBV6-1 to TRBJ1-6; a possible D gene is TRBD1 (5 bases). Trimming took 7 bases from V and 7 from J, leaving 17 bases between them. The CDR3 covers 15 residues. The germline V gene encodes CDR1 MNHNS and CDR2 SASEGT. The CDR3 protein is CASIGDDLINSPLHF. The CDR3 DNA reads as TGTGCCAGCATCGGGGACGACCTAATAAATTCACCCCTCCACTTT.

There are many counts of this clone. The sample carries other DNA sequences with the same CDR3. The chain has TRBV5-1 and TRBJ2-5; D unclear. Trimming stripped 1 base from V and 2 bases from J, with 9 bases between. CDR1 is SGHRS, CDR2 YFSETQ, per germline. The CDR3 consists of 14 residues. CDR3 loop: CASSLLGPQETQYF. Here the CDR3 DNA reads TGCGCCAGCAGCTTGTTAGGGCCACAAGAGACCCAGTACTTC.

This clone has more than one count but fewer than ten. The rearrangement joins TRBV7-8 to TRBJ1-2; D gene uncertain. Trimming shortened V by 3 bases and J by 8 bases, and 7 bases separated the two germline ends. The CDR3 is 11 residues long. The V gene's germline CDR1 is SGHVS and CDR2 FQNEAQ. The CDR3 DNA sequence: TGTGCCAGCAGCTTCGGACGAGGCTACACCTTC. It translates to CASSFGRGYTF.

The sample holds a few counts of this clone. One junction end disagrees with the germline gene, perhaps due to a read error. V usage is TRBV28 and J usage is TRBJ1-2; 7 bases agree with TRBD1. This CDR3 is 14 amino acids long. From germline, CDR1 is MDHEN and CDR2 SYDVKM. The chain's CDR3 is CASSPGTANYCYTF. The CDR3 DNA sequence: TGTGCCAGCAGTCCTGGGACAGCTAACTATTGCTACACCTTC.

The sample holds one count of this clone. Given a much more abundant clone one base away, this may be a read error. The chain combines TRBV5-4 with TRBJ2-7; TRBD1 is a possible D gene (6 bases). The V and J ends lost 4 bases and 6 bases respectively, with 20 bases between them. The CDR3 has 15 amino acids. The germline V gene encodes CDR1 SGHNT and CDR2 YYREEE (reference sequence). CDR3: CASSPGDRWRLEQYF. Written as DNA, the CDR3 is TGTGCCAGCAGCCCCGGCGACAGGTGGCGTCTCGAGCAGTACTTC.

This clone was detected many times. V gene TRBV3-1 combines with J gene TRBJ1-2, with no clear D. Germline assignment: CDR1 LGHDT and CDR2 YNNKEL (reference sequence). This CDR3 has 14 residues. V lost 2 bases and J 0 bases, leaving 7 bases between the germline ends. This CDR3 is CASSQQSANYGYTF. CDR3 bases: TGTGCCAGCAGCCAACAGAGTGCTAACTATGGCTACACCTTC.

V and J are TRBV12-3 or TRBV12-4 and TRBJ1-2; TRBD1 matches 7 bases. V lost 1 base, J lost 5 bases, and 4 bases stayed unmatched. CDR3 length equals 14 residues. In nucleotides, the CDR3 is TGTGCCAGCAGTTTAGAGGGGGCGAGGTATGGCTACACCTTC. This codes for CASSLEGARYGYTF.

This clone was found many times. The rearrangement links TRBV5-1 to TRBJ2-1; 10 bases agree with TRBD1. The CDR3 runs 16 residues. The trim removed 4 bases at V and 10 bases at J, leaving 14 bases unmatched. The germline V gene has CDR1 SGHRS and CDR2 YFSETQ. CDR3 DNA sequence: TGCGCCAGCAGCACCTCATGGGGGACAGGGGTAAACGAGCAGTTCTTC. This translates into CASSTSWGTGVNEQFF.

This clone was seen at least ten times. The CDR3 reads CAIRFDRNYGYTF. The CDR3 coding sequence is TGTGCCATCAGATTTGACAGGAACTATGGCTACACCTTC. The V and J genes are TRBV10-3 and TRBJ1-2; D is possibly TRBD1 (6 bases). The germline CDR1 and CDR2 sequences are ENHRY and SYGVKD. The CDR3 is made up of 13 amino acids. The V gene lost 6 bases and the J gene lost 2 bases, with 10 bases spanning the gap.

There are many counts of this clone. J is TRBJ2-6 and V is TRBV10-1, with TRBD1 identical over 8 bases. The CDR3 is made up of 19 amino acids. Germline trimming cut 1 base from V and 0 bases from J; bases unmatched to any gene: 8. Per the germline V gene, CDR1 is WNHNN and CDR2 is SYGVQD (reference sequence). In nucleotides, the CDR3 is TGCGCCAGCAGTGAGTTACCGGACAGGGACCCCTCTGGGGCCAACGTCCTGACTTTC. Residues: CASSELPDRDPSGANVLTF.

This clone was seen many times. The sample contains more than one DNA sequence encoding this CDR3. The genes are TRBV6-1 and TRBJ1-1; unclear D gene. V was shortened by 6 bases and J by 5 bases, with 22 bases between the two germline ends. The CDR3 sequence is 16 residues long. Germline assignment: CDR1 MNHNS and CDR2 SASEGT. DNA of the CDR3: TGTGCCAGCAGCGCGGCTTACGGAGGGAGGAGGACTGAAGCTTTCTTT. Its translation: CASSAAYGGRRTEAFF.